This TCR beta chain is from a study of cytomegalovirus exposure and HLA in healthy donors. Looking at the study overall: From 190 million or so T cells, an earlier analysis saw roughly 110 million unique TCR beta sequences. Whole-study results and caveats: The study recorded over 150 TCR beta chains that were cytomegalovirus-associated.

Use of 60 Vbeta and 13 Jbeta primers characterized the PCR. Profiling relied on immunoSEQ multiplex PCR, and the TCRdb table lists in-frame clones only, not all of them. The sample holds fewer than 200,000 clones, 82% seen once. As to this clone: Its target is not known.

CDR3 size: 15 residues. The junction had 8 bases not matched to a gene; V was cut back by 7 bases and J by 3 bases. Per the germline V gene, CDR1 is SEHNR and CDR2 is FQNEAQ (reference sequence). The donors (healthy individuals) were bone marrow donors. The sequenced sample was PBMCs. The chain couples TRBV7-9 to TRBJ2-7; TRBD1 aligns across 11 bases. The TCR originated in a male donor in good health and CMV-seronegative. In DNA form, the CDR3 reads TGTGCCAGCAAGGCCGCCGGGACAGGGGGCTACGAGCAGTACTTC. Translated, it gives CASKAAGTGGYEQYF. The full variable domain, in which reference TRBV7-9 and TRBJ2-7 provide the parts outside the CDR3, is DTGVSQNPRHKITKRGQNVTFRCDPISEHNRLYWYRQTLGQGPEFLTYFQNEAQLEKSRLLSDRFSAERPKGSFSTLEIQRTEQGDSAMYLCASKAAGTGGYEQYFGPGTRLTVT.